Listed here are 4 T cell receptor beta chains from one sample, sequenced in a study of shared clonotypes between healthy human individuals. As defined, naive CD8 cells were CD45RO-negative and positively selected for CCR7, with terminally differentiated effector memory CD45RA+ cells excluded. Clones were read by immunoSEQ multiplex PCR, and TCRdb kept only the in-frame ones, dropping some. The data contain about 2.2 million clones, around 95% of them singletons. The sample taken for sequencing was naive CD8+ T cells from PBMCs. These receptors all stem from a young man in good health. Some clones in this sample may be carry-over from other donors' samples.

This clone has a single count. This rearrangement joins TRBV4-1 to TRBJ2-3, with 12 bases aligning to TRBD2. The germline gives CDR1 MGHRA, CDR2 YSYEKL. This CDR3 comprises 16 residues. J lost 0 bases, V lost 5 bases, and 3 bases had no gene match. The CDR3 is CASSIGTSGSTDTQYF. CDR3 DNA sequence: TGCGCCAGCAGCATAGGGACTAGCGGGAGCACAGATACGCAGTATTTT.

V is TRBV27 and J is TRBJ2-1; weak D call: TRBD2 (6 bases). Between the trimmed V and J ends, which lost 10 bases and 9 bases, there was a span of 16 bases. This CDR3 has 12 amino acids. CDR1 is MNHEY and CDR2 is SMNVEV in the germline V gene (reference sequence). The DNA of the CDR3 is TGTGCCACCGGCTGGGGGGTTGGTGAGCAGTTCTTC. Translated, it gives CATGWGVGEQFF.

As concerns this clone: Other DNA sequences in the same sample also yield this CDR3. V and J are TRBV9 and TRBJ2-3, with 12 positions matching TRBD2. The ends lost 3 bases at V and 3 bases at J; junction bases unmatched: 2. Germline-derived CDR1 and CDR2 are SGDLS and YYNGEE. The CDR3 length is 15 residues. The CDR3 sequence is CASSASGRGTDTQYF. Written as DNA, the CDR3 is TGTGCCAGCAGCGCTAGCGGGAGGGGGACAGATACGCAGTATTTT.

With respect to this clone: The same CDR3 also results from other DNA sequences found in this sample. The genes are TRBV10-3 and TRBJ2-7, with 9 bases matching TRBD1. The CDR3 runs to 15 residues. Germline assignment: CDR1 ENHRY and CDR2 SYGVKD. The V gene end was trimmed by 0 bases and the J gene end by 4 bases; junction bases not matched to a gene: 4. The CDR3 spells CAISESTGGEYEQYF. The CDR3 region has the DNA TGTGCCATCAGTGAGTCCACAGGGGGCGAATACGAGCAGTACTTC.